The 17 T cell receptor beta chains in this list originate from one sample, sequenced in a study of blood T cell repertoires in COVID-19 (TCRdb year 2020). The library was prepared using the immunoSEQ multiplex PCR assay. The source is immuneACCESS, and TCRdb retained only in-frame sequences with V and J called. Part of the clones is not carried over; for the studies checked, unresolved V genes explain less than half of this, and the remainder is unexplained. The sample data list about 270,000 clones, and around 86% of these were observed just once. The ten largest clones take up around 9% of the sample. The sequenced sample consisted of peripheral blood. These receptors were obtained from a man aged 35-49 years with active or convalescent COVID-19.

The V gene is TRBV12-3 or TRBV12-4, the J gene TRBJ1-1; 7 nucleotides agree with TRBD1. V shed 6 bases, J shed 4 bases, and the junction held 5 bases outside the gene matches. The CDR3 loop spans 13 amino acids. The CDR3 protein is CASSNRGRTEAFF. The CDR3, as DNA: TGTGCCAGCAGCAACAGGGGACGCACTGAAGCTTTCTTT.

The chain has TRBV10-1 and TRBJ2-1; D call uncertain. Trimming took off 8 bases at V and 0 bases at J, with 8 bases between the two ends. Germline V gene lookup returns CDR1 WNHNN and CDR2 SYGVQD (reference sequence). This CDR3 region has 13 residues. In DNA form, the CDR3 reads TGCGCCAGCGCCTCTAGCTCCTACAATGAGCAGTTCTTC. This translates into CASASSSYNEQFF.

The table lists this clone with a few counts. This rearrangement joins TRBV29-1 to TRBJ1-2, with D tentatively TRBD1 (6 bases). The CDR3 totals 13 residues. Germline CDR1 SQVTM, CDR2 ANQGSEA. Trimming left V 6 bases short and J 8 bases short, with 19 bases between. Here the CDR3 DNA reads TGCAGCGTCCAGGACAGTCCCGAGAGGGGCTACACCTTC. Its translation: CSVQDSPERGYTF.

The chain has TRBV6-2 or TRBV6-3 and TRBJ1-5, with D perhaps TRBD1 (6 bases). This CDR3 comprises 15 residues. Trimming removed 6 bases at V and 6 bases at J, with 18 bases between. Germline loops: CDR1 MNHEY, CDR2 SVGEGT. CDR3 nucleotide sequence: TGTGCCAGCAGCCCCCGAGAGGGGGTAAGTCAGCCCCAGCATTTT. Translated: CASSPREGVSQPQHF.

V usage is TRBV30 and J usage is TRBJ2-7; unclear D gene. The germline V and J ends were trimmed by 3 bases and 7 bases, with 16 bases remaining between them. The germline CDR1 and CDR2 sequences are GTSNPN and SVGIG (reference sequence). This CDR3 spans 13 amino acids. Here the CDR3 DNA reads TGTGCCTGGAGCCTACCGGTACTCGAAGAGCAGTACTTC. It yields the protein CAWSLPVLEEQYF.

The table lists this clone with a count of one. This chain joins TRBV5-4 and TRBJ2-5; D is possibly TRBD1 (6 bases). The CDR3 spans 15 residues. Trimming shortened V by 4 bases and J by 3 bases, and 16 bases separated the two germline ends. Germline V gene data show CDR1 as SGHNT and CDR2 as YYREEE (reference sequence). This chain's CDR3 is CASSPKTRQEETQYF. For the CDR3, the DNA is TGTGCCAGCAGCCCCAAAACCCGACAGGAAGAGACCCAGTACTTC.

The CDR3 protein is CASTTATNEKLFF. In DNA, the CDR3 is TGTGCCAGCACGACAGCAACTAATGAAAAACTGTTTTTT. The chain employs TRBV18 and TRBJ1-4; D perhaps matches TRBD1 (5 bases). Germline V lookup: CDR1 KGHSH, CDR2 LQKENI. V lost 8 bases and J 0 bases, leaving 7 bases between the germline ends. This CDR3 comprises 13 residues.

The V gene is TRBV27, the J gene TRBJ2-7; D not certain. This CDR3 contains 15 residues. Trimming took 3 bases from V and 0 from J, leaving 12 bases between them. Germline CDR1 MNHEY, CDR2 SMNVEV (reference sequence). Here the CDR3 reads CASSFRPGHSYEQYF. CDR3 in DNA: TGTGCCAGCAGTTTTCGGCCAGGCCACTCCTACGAGCAGTACTTC.

V and J are TRBV27 and TRBJ1-5; D gene uncertain. There are 13 residues in the CDR3. With 4 bases removed from V and 3 bases from J, the gap between germline ends came to 7 bases. The germline V gene encodes CDR1 MNHEY and CDR2 SMNVEV (reference sequence). The CDR3 reads CASSSQYNQPQHF. The DNA of the CDR3 is TGTGCCAGCAGTTCCCAGTACAATCAGCCCCAGCATTTT.

This rearrangement joins TRBV6-6 to TRBJ2-3, with 9 nucleotides matching TRBD1. The V segment lost 7 bases and the J segment 2 bases; nucleotides outside the gene matches: 7. This CDR3 spans 15 amino acids. CDR1 is MNHNY, CDR2 SVGAGI, per germline (reference sequence). CDR3 region: CASTPDRGLTDTQYF. CDR3 in DNA: TGTGCCAGCACCCCGGACAGGGGCCTCACAGATACGCAGTATTTT.

This clone was recorded once. The DNA of the CDR3 is TGCGCCAGCAGCTCTGGGACTAGCGGGTTATACACAGATACGCAGTATTTT. This encodes CASSSGTSGLYTDTQYF. The rearrangement uses TRBV5-1 and TRBJ2-3, with 12 bases matching TRBD2. With 3 bases clipped from V and 2 bases from J, the junction kept 7 bases outside the gene matches. The length of the CDR3 is 17 residues. Germline-derived CDR1 and CDR2 are SGHRS and YFSETQ.

The V and J genes are TRBV5-6 and TRBJ1-2; D possibly corresponds to TRBD1 (6 bases). There are 15 residues in the CDR3. V was cut by 2 bases and J by 3 bases, with 14 bases left in between. The germline gives CDR1 SGHDT, CDR2 YYEEEE. CDR3 sequence reads: CASSFRDTEDYGYTF. In DNA, the CDR3 is TGTGCCAGCAGCTTCCGGGACACGGAGGACTATGGCTACACCTTC.

This chain links TRBV5-1 with TRBJ2-7; 7 bases match TRBD1. CDR1 SGHRS and CDR2 YFSETQ come from the germline V gene. V lost 4 bases to trimming and J lost 5 bases; unmatched junction nucleotides: 6. CDR3 size: 13 residues. CDR3: CASSANRGDEQYF. CDR3 sequence (DNA): TGCGCCAGCAGCGCCAACAGGGGTGACGAGCAGTACTTC.

The V call is TRBV3-1 (or the pseudogene TRBV3-2), the J call TRBJ1-6; the match to TRBD1 covers 9 bases. Per germline, CDR1 LGHDT and CDR2 YNNKEL (reference sequence). After removal of 0 bases from V and 10 bases from J, the junction contained 7 bases not matched to a gene. The CDR3 loop spans 16 amino acids. CDR3 sequence (DNA): TGTGCCAGCAGCCAAGATCTGACAGGGGGATCATCACCCCTCCACTTT. Protein sequence: CASSQDLTGGSSPLHF.

This chain uses TRBV5-4 with TRBJ1-1, with a tentative D call TRBD1 (6 bases). The CDR3 contains 14 residues. The germline V gene encodes CDR1 SGHNT and CDR2 YYREEE (reference sequence). The V end was cut by 5 bases, the J end by 6 bases, with 17 bases between. The chain's CDR3 is CASSGGEGRAEAFF. The CDR3 nucleotides are TGTGCCAGCAGTGGGGGCGAGGGAAGGGCTGAAGCTTTCTTT.

The chain employs TRBV24-1 and TRBJ2-2; perhaps TRBD1 as D (5 bases). Germline V lookup: CDR1 KGHDR, CDR2 SFDVKD. The CDR3 spans 14 residues. V lost 8 bases and J 0 bases, leaving 9 bases between the germline ends. The CDR3 coding sequence is TGTGCCACCATGGGGCCTGCGAACACCGGGGAGCTGTTTTTT. This translates into CATMGPANTGELFF.

The chain has TRBV7-2 and TRBJ2-2, with D possibly TRBD2 on 6 matching bases. V lost 1 base and J 5 bases, leaving 11 bases between the germline ends. Germline V gene sequence: CDR1 SGHTA, CDR2 FQGNSA. The CDR3 is 15 amino acids. The CDR3 loop is CASSLEAGLTGELFF. The DNA of the CDR3 is TGTGCCAGCAGCTTAGAGGCGGGGTTGACCGGGGAGCTGTTTTTT. Complete variable domain (other parts from reference TRBV7-2 and TRBJ2-2): GAGVSQSPSNKVTEKGKDVELRCDPISGHTALYWYRQSLGQGLEFLIYFQGNSAPDKSGLPSDRFSAERTGGSVSTLTIQRTQQEDSAVYLCASSLEAGLTGELFFGEGSRLTVL.